Here is one T cell receptor (beta chain) with its context. Its specific antigen is unknown. Within one base of it there is no much larger clone, and no base qualities were kept. Looking up the germline V gene (reference sequence) yields CDR1 SEHNR and CDR2 FQNEAQ. The CDR3 goes from the cysteine to the phenylalanine over 15 residues. Only the CDR3 DNA is retained, 45 bases long and in frame from the first base. V was cut back by 5 bases and J by 8 bases, leaving a gap of 18 bases between them. This sample is drawn from a study of glioma-infiltrating T cells (dated by TCRdb to the mid-2010s). Concerning the study at large: Sequencing of TCR alpha- and beta-chain repertoires was performed on glioma tissue, on non-neoplastic brain tissue, and on matched peripheral blood mononuclear cells. To gauge divergence between tissue and blood T-cell populations, every tissue-infiltrating repertoire was compared against the peripheral blood repertoire from the same patient. Three low-grade glioma patients, under ten primary glioblastoma patients, and three non-glioma patients who contributed non-neoplastic brain tissue made up the paired cohort. Broad study findings and their caveats: VJ-independent divergence between tissue and blood was found to be below expectation in non-neoplastic patients but above expectation in all gliomas, particularly low-grade gliomas. Tissue and blood shared very few CDR3 sequences, a result attributed to high CDR3 diversity and limited sampling. Group comparisons were based on small numbers of patients: three non-neoplastic, three low-grade glioma and eight glioblastoma patients.

The iRepertoire nested amplicon-rescue multiplex PCR (arm-PCR) platform was used to amplify TCR alpha and beta CDR3 regions from RNA. For one-step reverse transcription and amplification, about 95-450 ng of tissue mRNA or PBMC total RNA was used as input. After bead purification, a secondary multiplex PCR added Illumina adapters, and libraries were gel-purified between 200 and 400 bp. Internal 6-nucleotide barcodes were carried by the libraries and were used for demultiplexing. Sequencing of the libraries was done on an Illumina MiSeq using 2x220 or 2x250 nucleotide paired-end reads. Turning to the authors' computational methods: Paired reads were merged with FLASH 1.2.11 and aligned to the GRCh37 human genome with BWA-MEM before extracting TRA and TRB reads. V and J assignment used an IMGT-derived reference of cassette sequences and CDR3 motifs that included pseudogenes. Reads were translated in three frames, and productive CDR3s were defined by a C…FGXG motif without stop codons. A clonotype was defined as a unique combination of a V-J cassette pair and a CDR3 amino acid sequence. Reads were filtered by Hamming distance, with the threshold set by the sequence error rate of each sample in mapped regions. TCRdb redid the processing of the public reads, applying fastp at Q25 and MiXCR, and retained in-frame beta chains. Each CDR3 protein gets just one entry, which takes the most common genes and DNA from the rows behind it. TCRdb assigned the V and J calls; the authors' analysis was not used. This sample holds roughly 3,900 distinct CDR3 sequences; 30% to 35% were observed only once. Approximately 27% of the sample is held by the ten biggest clonotypes.

This sequence uses TRBV7-9 and TRBJ1-4; TRBD1 is perhaps the D gene, given 5 matching bases. This TCR was sampled from a human donor with low-grade glioma or glioblastoma, undergoing nonglioma brain surgery, or in good health (not recorded which). Sequencing was done on a sample of glioma tissue, nonneoplastic brain tissue, or PBMCs (not recorded which). CDR3 protein: CASSMTAQLVEKLFF. The nucleotide sequence is TGTGCCAGCAGCATGACAGCCCAGCTGGTGGAAAAACTGTTTTTT.